The 22 T cell receptor beta chains given below trace back to one sample, sequenced in a study of control samples from healthy donors and cancer patients. The table came from immunoSEQ multiplex PCR; TCRdb's copy has only in-frame clones and leaves some out. Among 150,000 to 200,000 clones listed, 90% to 95% were seen once. Sequenced sample: blood. All receptors derive from a woman between 25 and 40 years old in good health.

This chain's CDR3 is CASSFPPPSGSLVETQYF. CDR3 bases: TGTGCCAGCAGTTTTCCCCCACCTAGCGGGAGTTTAGTGGAGACCCAGTACTTC. V gene TRBV27 combines with J gene TRBJ2-5; 10 nucleotides match TRBD2. Germline CDR1 and CDR2: MNHEY and SMNVEV (reference sequence). The CDR3 has 18 amino acids. After removal of 3 bases from V and 5 bases from J, the junction contained 15 bases not matched to a gene.

The chain links TRBV4-1 to TRBJ2-1, with 8 bases fitting TRBD2. After removal of 1 base from V and 5 bases from J, the junction contained 10 bases not matched to a gene. The germline V gene has CDR1 MGHRA and CDR2 YSYEKL. The CDR3 has 17 residues. The CDR3 nucleotides read TGCGCCAGCAGCCAAGGTTCCGGGACTAGGAGCAACAATGAGCAGTTCTTC. Its protein is CASSQGSGTRSNNEQFF.

This sequence joins TRBV7-2 and TRBJ1-1; no firm D call. CDR1 and CDR2 (germline): SGHTA, FQGNSA. Trimming pared 1 base from V and 7 bases from J, leaving 13 bases between. The CDR3 contains 14 residues. The CDR3 sequence: CASSLVRVGDEAFF. CDR3 nucleotides: TGTGCCAGCAGCTTAGTGAGAGTTGGAGATGAAGCTTTCTTT.

V is TRBV2 and J is TRBJ1-1, with 11 nucleotides matching TRBD1. V was clipped by 6 bases and J by 0 bases; unmatched bases: 0. Germline CDR1 is SNHLY and CDR2 is FYNNEI. CDR3 size: 14 residues. The CDR3 reads CASRDRGLNTEAFF. The DNA of the CDR3 is TGTGCCAGCAGGGACAGGGGGCTGAACACTGAAGCTTTCTTT.

The rearrangement links TRBV6-5 to TRBJ1-5, with TRBD1 matching over 9 bases. The V gene end was trimmed by 5 bases and the J gene end by 2 bases; junction bases not matched to a gene: 4. There are 15 residues in the CDR3. Germline CDR1 reads MNHEY; CDR2 reads SVGAGI. The CDR3 sequence: CASSKRQGGNQPQHF. CDR3 nucleotides: TGTGCCAGCAGTAAGAGACAGGGGGGCAATCAGCCCCAGCATTTT.

The chain recombines TRBV9 with TRBJ2-3, with D possibly TRBD2 on 5 matching bases. Germline-derived CDR1 and CDR2 are SGDLS and YYNGEE. Trimming left V 0 bases short and J 4 bases short, with 12 bases between. The CDR3 runs to 15 residues. The CDR3 nucleotides read TGTGCCAGCAGCGTAGAGGGTCTAGCCGCAGATACGCAGTATTTT. This sequence encodes CASSVEGLAADTQYF.

The rearrangement joins TRBV6-5 to TRBJ2-1; D may be TRBD1 or TRBD2 (5 bases each). There are 13 residues in the CDR3. V shed 2 bases and J shed 6 bases, with 8 bases lying between them. Germline values: CDR1 MNHEY, CDR2 SVGAGI. CDR3 loop: CASSYQGVNEQFF. The CDR3 nucleotides are TGTGCCAGCAGTTACCAGGGAGTCAATGAGCAGTTCTTC.

The chain has TRBV6-1 and TRBJ2-1; 11 positions match TRBD2. V was clipped by 3 bases and J by 4 bases; unmatched bases: 11. Germline values: CDR1 MNHNS, CDR2 SASEGT. The CDR3 extends over 18 amino acids. CDR3 amino acids: CASSEGGLADGKYNEQFF. The DNA of the CDR3 is TGTGCCAGCAGTGAGGGGGGACTAGCGGACGGTAAATACAATGAGCAGTTCTTC.

The chain employs TRBV19 and TRBJ2-3; 8 bases line up with TRBD2. Germline V gene lookup returns CDR1 LNHDA and CDR2 SQIVND (reference sequence). V lost 10 bases, J lost 2 bases, and 8 bases stayed unmatched. The CDR3 is 14 amino acids. The CDR3 DNA follows: TGTGCCACCCGGCCTAGCGGGTACACAGATACGCAGTATTTT. It specifies CATRPSGYTDTQYF.

The count of this clone is one. The chain links TRBV18 to TRBJ2-5; 8 bases are shared with TRBD2. Germline loops: CDR1 KGHSH, CDR2 LQKENI. This CDR3 contains 14 residues. The V and J ends lost 3 bases and 2 bases, in that order; junction bases with no gene match: 2. The CDR3 is CASSPGGGQETQYF. The CDR3, as DNA: TGTGCCAGCTCACCCGGGGGGGGACAAGAGACCCAGTACTTC.

Regarding this clone: Other nucleotide sequences from this sample produce the same CDR3. The chain joins TRBV19 to TRBJ1-5, with 11 bases fitting TRBD1. V gave up 9 bases and J gave up 1 base; unmatched junction bases: 2. The CDR3 runs 14 residues. Germline V lookup: CDR1 LNHDA, CDR2 SQIVND (reference sequence). CDR3 sequence reads: CASRDRGSNQPQHF. DNA for the CDR3: TGTGCCAGCCGGGACAGGGGGAGCAATCAGCCCCAGCATTTT.

This chain links TRBV4-1 with TRBJ2-1, with D possibly TRBD2 on 6 matching bases. V was trimmed by 3 bases and J by 3 bases, leaving 9 bases between them. The CDR3 contains 14 residues. Germline CDR1 is MGHRA and CDR2 is YSYEKL. DNA for the CDR3: TGCGCCAGCAGCCAGGCCGGGGGCTACAATGAGCAGTTCTTC. It yields the protein CASSQAGGYNEQFF.

This chain connects TRBV18 to TRBJ1-2; the match to TRBD1 covers 9 bases. The length of the CDR3 is 14 residues. J lost 4 bases, V lost 3 bases, and 3 bases had no gene match. The germline V gene has CDR1 KGHSH and CDR2 LQKENI. In nucleotides, the CDR3 is TGTGCCAGCTCACCGGGACAGGGCGGCTATGGCTACACCTTC. It yields the protein CASSPGQGGYGYTF.

The chain couples TRBV30 to TRBJ1-1; TRBD1 might be the D (5 bases). CDR3 size: 12 residues. Trimming took 0 bases from V and 7 from J, leaving 9 bases between them. Germline V gene lookup returns CDR1 GTSNPN and CDR2 SVGIG (reference sequence). The CDR3 bases are TGTGCCTGGAGTGTACGTCAGGGTGAAGCTTTCTTT. Translation: CAWSVRQGEAFF.

This CDR3 is CASSLRGVVETQYF. In DNA, the CDR3 is TGTGCCAGCAGCTTGAGGGGAGTAGTGGAGACCCAGTACTTC. J is TRBJ2-5 and V is TRBV5-8; tentatively, D is TRBD1 or TRBD2 (5 bases each). The germline gives CDR1 SGHTS, CDR2 YDEGEE. V lost 1 base and J lost 5, with 12 bases in between. The CDR3 has 14 amino acids.

The chain employs TRBV5-1 and TRBJ2-1; 7 nucleotides align to TRBD1. The CDR3 length is 16 residues. V was pared by 0 bases and J by 8 bases, with 11 bases of the junction left unmatched. CDR1 and CDR2 (germline): SGHRS, YFSETQ. CDR3 residues: CASSLATGVGLDEQFF. The CDR3 nucleotides read TGCGCCAGCAGCTTGGCCACAGGGGTTGGGTTGGATGAGCAGTTCTTC.

This clone has more than one count but fewer than ten. The genes are TRBV6-6 and TRBJ1-2; 9 bases are shared with TRBD1. V shed 6 bases, J shed 6 bases, and the junction held 5 bases outside the gene matches. This CDR3 is 13 amino acids long. CDR1 and CDR2 from the germline V gene are MNHNY and SVGAGI (reference sequence). CDR3 loop: CASRQQGAHGYTF. The CDR3 nucleotides are TGTGCCAGCAGGCAACAGGGGGCGCATGGCTACACCTTC.

To note about this clone: The sample has other DNA sequences that encode this CDR3 too. The chain recombines TRBV6-1 with TRBJ2-6; TRBD1 matches at 7 bases. V shed 3 bases and J 1 base; nucleotides not matched to a gene: 0. CDR3 length equals 15 residues. From germline, CDR1 is MNHNS and CDR2 SASEGT. The CDR3 DNA is TGTGCCAGCAGTGACAGGGGGTCTGGGGCCAACGTCCTGACTTTC. Protein: CASSDRGSGANVLTF.

Turning to this clone: The same CDR3 also results from other DNA sequences found in this sample. The chain employs TRBV4-3 and TRBJ1-2; weak D call: TRBD1 (5 bases). Trimming took off 2 bases at V and 4 bases at J, with 5 bases between the two ends. The CDR3 runs 12 residues. Looked up from germline, CDR1 is LGHNA and CDR2 is YSLEER. CDR3 nucleotide sequence: TGCGCCAGCAGCCAACAGGGCTATGGCTACACCTTC. Its protein is CASSQQGYGYTF.

The V gene is TRBV4-1, the J gene TRBJ1-4; D is possibly TRBD1 (6 bases). CDR3 size: 14 residues. Germline V gene data show CDR1 as MGHRA and CDR2 as YSYEKL. V dropped 2 bases and J dropped 8 bases, with 12 bases sitting between them. The CDR3 spells CASSQPRGGEKLFF. The CDR3 DNA reads as TGCGCCAGCAGCCAACCGAGGGGGGGGGAAAAACTGTTTTTT.

The CDR3 bases are TGTGCCAGCTCACTTGCAACTAATGAAAAACTGTTTTTT. It codes for CASSLATNEKLFF. The chain combines TRBV18 with TRBJ1-4, with D uncertain. Looked up from germline, CDR1 is KGHSH and CDR2 is LQKENI. Trimming removed 4 bases from V and 0 bases from J, with 3 bases in between. The CDR3 contains 13 residues.

The rearrangement uses TRBV7-2 and TRBJ1-6; 7 nucleotides match TRBD1. V was clipped by 2 bases and J by 4 bases; unmatched bases: 5. The V gene's germline CDR1 is SGHTA and CDR2 FQGNSA. This CDR3 has 16 amino acids. As DNA, the CDR3 is TGTGCCAGCAGCTTACAGGGGGGGATTTATAATTCACCCCTCCACTTT. Translating gives CASSLQGGIYNSPLHF.